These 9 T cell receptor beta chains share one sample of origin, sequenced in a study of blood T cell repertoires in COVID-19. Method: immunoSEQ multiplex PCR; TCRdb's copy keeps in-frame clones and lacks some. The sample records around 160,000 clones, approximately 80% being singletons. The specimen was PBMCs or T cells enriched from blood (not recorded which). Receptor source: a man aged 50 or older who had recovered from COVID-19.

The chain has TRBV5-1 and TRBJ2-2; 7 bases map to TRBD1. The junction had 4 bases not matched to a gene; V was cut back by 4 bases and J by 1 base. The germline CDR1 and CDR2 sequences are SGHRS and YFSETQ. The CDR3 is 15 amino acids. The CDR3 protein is CASSLTGQNTGELFF. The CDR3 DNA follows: TGCGCCAGCAGCCTGACAGGGCAGAACACCGGGGAGCTGTTTTTT.

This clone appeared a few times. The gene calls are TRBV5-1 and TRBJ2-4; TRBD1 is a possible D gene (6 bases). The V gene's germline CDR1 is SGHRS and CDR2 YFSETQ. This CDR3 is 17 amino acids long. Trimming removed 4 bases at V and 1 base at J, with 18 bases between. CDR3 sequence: CASSLPDRLRAKNIQYF. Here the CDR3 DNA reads TGCGCCAGCAGCCTTCCTGACAGGTTACGGGCCAAAAACATTCAGTACTTC. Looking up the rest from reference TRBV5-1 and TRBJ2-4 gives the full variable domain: KAGVTQTPRYLIKTRGQQVTLSCSPISGHRSVSWYQQTPGQGLQFLFEYFSETQRNKGNFPGRFSGRQFSNSRSEMNVSTLELGDSALYLCASSLPDRLRAKNIQYFGAGTRLSVL.

CDR3 region: CASSPGTGENQPQHF. In DNA form, the CDR3 reads TGTGCCAGCAGCCCCGGGACAGGGGAGAACCAGCCCCAGCATTTT. The chain is built from TRBV6-5 and TRBJ1-5, with TRBD1 identical over 10 bases. Germline V CDR1 and CDR2: MNHEY, SVGAGI. V lost 6 bases, J lost 7 bases, and 9 bases stayed unmatched. CDR3 size: 15 residues.

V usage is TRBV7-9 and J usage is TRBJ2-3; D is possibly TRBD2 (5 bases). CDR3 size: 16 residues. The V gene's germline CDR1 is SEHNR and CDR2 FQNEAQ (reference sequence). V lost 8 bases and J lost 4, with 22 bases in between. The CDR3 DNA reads TGTGCCAGCGAACCCTGGGAGCCCGCGATGGCAGATACGCAGTATTTT. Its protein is CASEPWEPAMADTQYF. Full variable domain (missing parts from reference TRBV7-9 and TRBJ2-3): DTGVSQNPRHKITKRGQNVTFRCDPISEHNRLYWYRQTLGQGPEFLTYFQNEAQLEKSRLLSDRFSAERPKGSFSTLEIQRTEQGDSAMYLCASEPWEPAMADTQYFGPGTRLTVL.

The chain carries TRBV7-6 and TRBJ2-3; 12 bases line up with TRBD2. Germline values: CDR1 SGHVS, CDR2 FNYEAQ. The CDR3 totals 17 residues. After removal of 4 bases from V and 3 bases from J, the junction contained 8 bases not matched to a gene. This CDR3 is CASSSHPGLAGTDTQYF. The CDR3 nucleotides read TGTGCCAGCAGCTCCCACCCTGGACTAGCGGGGACAGATACGCAGTATTTT.

The CDR3 spells CASSLGGRQPYGYTF. CDR3 DNA sequence: TGTGCCAGCAGCTTAGGAGGGCGACAGCCATATGGCTACACCTTC. This chain joins TRBV5-4 and TRBJ1-2; TRBD1 is a possible D gene (5 bases). The CDR3 length is 15 residues. Germline lookup yields CDR1 SGHNT and CDR2 YYREEE (reference sequence). Between the trimmed V and J ends, which lost 2 bases and 5 bases, there was a span of 16 bases.

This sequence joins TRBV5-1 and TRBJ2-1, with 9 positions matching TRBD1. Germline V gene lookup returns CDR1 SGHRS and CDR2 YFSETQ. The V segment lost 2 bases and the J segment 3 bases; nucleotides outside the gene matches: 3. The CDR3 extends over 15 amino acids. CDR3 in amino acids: CASSLDRGFYNEQFF. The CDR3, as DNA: TGCGCCAGCAGCTTAGACAGGGGGTTCTACAATGAGCAGTTCTTC.

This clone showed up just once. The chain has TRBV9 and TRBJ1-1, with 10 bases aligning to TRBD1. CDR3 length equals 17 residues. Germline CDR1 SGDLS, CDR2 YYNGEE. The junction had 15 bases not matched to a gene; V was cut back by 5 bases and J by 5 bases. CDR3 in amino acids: CASRPGQGSHLRTEAFF. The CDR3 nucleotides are TGTGCCAGCAGACCGGGACAGGGGTCCCATTTGAGGACTGAAGCTTTCTTT.

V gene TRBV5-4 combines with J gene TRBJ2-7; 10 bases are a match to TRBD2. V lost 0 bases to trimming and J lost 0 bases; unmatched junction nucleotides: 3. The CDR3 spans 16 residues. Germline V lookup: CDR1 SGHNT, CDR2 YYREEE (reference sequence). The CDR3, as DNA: TGTGCCAGCAGCTTGGGGGCTAGCGGGGGCTCCTACGAGCAGTACTTC. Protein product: CASSLGASGGSYEQYF. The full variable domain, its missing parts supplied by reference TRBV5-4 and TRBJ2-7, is ETGVTQSPTHLIKTRGQQVTLRCSSQSGHNTVSWYQQALGQGPQFIFQYYREEENGRGNFPPRFSGLQFPNYSSELNVNALELDDSALYLCASSLGASGGSYEQYFGPGTRLTVT.